The following is a TCR beta chain sequence with its context. The CDR3 has 13 residues. Trimming removed 1 base at V and 8 bases at J, with 11 bases between. This record belongs to a study of blood T cell repertoires in COVID-19. Cohort assignment relied on participant-reported clinical history. Sequenced by immunoSEQ multiplex PCR; TCRdb stores in-frame clones only, minus some. The data contain 200,000 to 250,000 clones, approximately 80% of them singletons. The clonotype was recovered from a woman aged 40 to 50 with acute COVID-19. The specimen sequenced was PBMCs or T cells enriched from blood (not recorded which). The chain is built from TRBV12-3 or TRBV12-4 and TRBJ1-2, with no clear D. In DNA, the CDR3 is TGTGCCAGCAGTTTAGATGCGGCTGTCGGCTACACCTTC. It specifies CASSLDAAVGYTF.